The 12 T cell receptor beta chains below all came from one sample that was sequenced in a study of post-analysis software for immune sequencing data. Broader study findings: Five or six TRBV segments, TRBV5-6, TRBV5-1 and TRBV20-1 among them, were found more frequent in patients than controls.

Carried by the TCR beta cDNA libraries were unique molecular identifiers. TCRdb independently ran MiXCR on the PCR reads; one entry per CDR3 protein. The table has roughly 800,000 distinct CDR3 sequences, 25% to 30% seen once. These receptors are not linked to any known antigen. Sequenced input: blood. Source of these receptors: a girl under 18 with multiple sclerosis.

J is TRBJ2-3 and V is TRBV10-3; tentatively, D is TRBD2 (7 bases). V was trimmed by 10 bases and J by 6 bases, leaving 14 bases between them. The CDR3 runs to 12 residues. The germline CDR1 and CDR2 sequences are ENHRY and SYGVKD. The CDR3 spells CATGGGDDTQYF. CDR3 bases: TGTGCCACCGGAGGGGGGGACGATACGCAGTATTTT.

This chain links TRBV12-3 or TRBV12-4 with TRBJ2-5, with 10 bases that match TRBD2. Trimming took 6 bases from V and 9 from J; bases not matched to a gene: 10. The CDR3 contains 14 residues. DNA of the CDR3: TGTGCCAGCAGGCTAGCGGGAGAGCGCTCAGCCCAGTACTTC. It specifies CASRLAGERSAQYF.

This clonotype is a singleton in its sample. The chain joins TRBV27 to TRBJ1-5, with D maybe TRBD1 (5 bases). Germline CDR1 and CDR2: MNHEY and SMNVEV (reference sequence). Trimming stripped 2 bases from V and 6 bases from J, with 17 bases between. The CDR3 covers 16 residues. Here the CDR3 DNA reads TGTGCCAGCAGTTTAAGGCAGGGCGTCCCTACTCAGCCCCAGCATTTT. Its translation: CASSLRQGVPTQPQHF.

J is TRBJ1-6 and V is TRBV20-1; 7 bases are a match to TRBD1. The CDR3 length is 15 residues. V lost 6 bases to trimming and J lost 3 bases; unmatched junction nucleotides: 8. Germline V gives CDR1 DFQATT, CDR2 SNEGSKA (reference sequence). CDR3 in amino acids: CSARRDSLYNSPLHF. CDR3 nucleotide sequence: TGCAGTGCCAGGAGGGACAGCCTCTATAATTCACCCCTCCACTTT.

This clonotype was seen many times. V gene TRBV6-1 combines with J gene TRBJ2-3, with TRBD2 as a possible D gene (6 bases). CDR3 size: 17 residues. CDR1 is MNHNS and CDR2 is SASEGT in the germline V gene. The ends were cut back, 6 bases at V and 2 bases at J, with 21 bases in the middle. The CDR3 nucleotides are TGTGCCAGCAGGGAAAGCCTAGCGCTTACCTCCACAGATACGCAGTATTTT. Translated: CASRESLALTSTDTQYF.

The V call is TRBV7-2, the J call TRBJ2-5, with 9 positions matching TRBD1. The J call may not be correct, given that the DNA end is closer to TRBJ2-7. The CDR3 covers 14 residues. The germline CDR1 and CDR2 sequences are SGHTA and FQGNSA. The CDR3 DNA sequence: TGTGCCAGCAGCAAGGGACAGGGTCCATACGAGCAGTACTTC. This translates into CASSKGQGPYEQYF.

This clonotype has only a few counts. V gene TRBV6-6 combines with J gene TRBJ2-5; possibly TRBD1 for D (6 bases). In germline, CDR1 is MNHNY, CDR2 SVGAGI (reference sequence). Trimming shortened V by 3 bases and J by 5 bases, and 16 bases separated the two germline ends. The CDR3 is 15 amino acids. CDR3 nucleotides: TGTGCCAGCAGTTATCCCGGACAGCTCCGGGAGACCCAGTACTTC. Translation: CASSYPGQLRETQYF.

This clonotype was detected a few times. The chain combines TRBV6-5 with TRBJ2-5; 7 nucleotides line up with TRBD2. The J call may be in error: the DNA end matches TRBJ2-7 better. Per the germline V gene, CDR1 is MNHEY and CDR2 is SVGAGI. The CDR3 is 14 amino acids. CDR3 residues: CASSYATPGGEQYF. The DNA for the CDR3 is TGTGCCAGCAGTTACGCTACACCGGGGGGCGAGCAGTACTTC.

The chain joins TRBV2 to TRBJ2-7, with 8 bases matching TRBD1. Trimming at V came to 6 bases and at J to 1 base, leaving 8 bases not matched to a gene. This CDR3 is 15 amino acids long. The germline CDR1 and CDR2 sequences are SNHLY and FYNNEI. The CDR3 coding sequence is TGTGCCAGCAGCCCCAGGGGGCCGAATTCCTACGAGCAGTACTTC. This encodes CASSPRGPNSYEQYF.

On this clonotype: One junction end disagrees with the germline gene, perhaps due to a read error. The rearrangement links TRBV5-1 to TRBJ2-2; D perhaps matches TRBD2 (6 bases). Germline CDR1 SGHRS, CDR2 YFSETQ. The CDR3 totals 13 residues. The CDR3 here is CASRFGTTGELFF. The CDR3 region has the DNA TGCGCCAGCCGCTTCGGGACTACCGGGGAGCTGTTTTTT.

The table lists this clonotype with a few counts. The CDR3 DNA is TGTGCCATCAGGCAGACTAACGTTGCCACAGATACGCAGTATTTT. Its protein product is CAIRQTNVATDTQYF. This chain uses TRBV10-3 with TRBJ2-3, with a weak D call TRBD2 (5 bases). This CDR3 spans 15 amino acids. Germline V CDR1 and CDR2: ENHRY, SYGVKD. The germline V and J ends were trimmed by 6 bases and 2 bases, with 15 bases remaining between them.

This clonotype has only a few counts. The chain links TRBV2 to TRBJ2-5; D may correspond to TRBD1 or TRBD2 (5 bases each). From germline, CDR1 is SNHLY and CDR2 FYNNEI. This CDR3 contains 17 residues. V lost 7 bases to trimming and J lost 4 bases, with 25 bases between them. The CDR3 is CASNPIRESGFRETQYF. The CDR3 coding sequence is TGTGCCAGCAATCCTATCCGGGAATCAGGGTTCCGAGAGACCCAGTACTTC. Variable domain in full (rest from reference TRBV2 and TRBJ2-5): EPEVTQTPSHQVTQMGQEVILRCVPISNHLYFYWYRQILGQKVEFLVSFYNNEISEKSEIFDDQFSVERPDGSNFTLKIRSTKLEDSAMYFCASNPIRESGFRETQYFGPGTRLLVL.